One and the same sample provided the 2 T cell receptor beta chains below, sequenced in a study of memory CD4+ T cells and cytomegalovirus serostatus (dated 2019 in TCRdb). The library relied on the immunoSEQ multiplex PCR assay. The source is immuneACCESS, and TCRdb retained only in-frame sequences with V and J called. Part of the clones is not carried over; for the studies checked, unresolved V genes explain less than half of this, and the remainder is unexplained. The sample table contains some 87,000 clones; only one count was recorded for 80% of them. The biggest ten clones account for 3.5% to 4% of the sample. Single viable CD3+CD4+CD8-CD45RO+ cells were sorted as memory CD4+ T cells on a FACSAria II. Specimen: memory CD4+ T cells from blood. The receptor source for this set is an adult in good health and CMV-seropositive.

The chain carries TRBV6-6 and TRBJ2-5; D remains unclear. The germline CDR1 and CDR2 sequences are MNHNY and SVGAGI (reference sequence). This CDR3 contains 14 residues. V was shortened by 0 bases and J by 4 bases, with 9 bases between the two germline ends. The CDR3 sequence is CASSYSGNGETQYF. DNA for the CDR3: TGTGCCAGCAGTTACTCGGGCAATGGAGAGACCCAGTACTTC.

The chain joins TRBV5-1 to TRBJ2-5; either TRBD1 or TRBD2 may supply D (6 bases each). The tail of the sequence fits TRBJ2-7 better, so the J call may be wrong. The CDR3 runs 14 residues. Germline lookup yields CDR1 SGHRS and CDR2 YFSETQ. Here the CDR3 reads CASSLEGGAYEQYF. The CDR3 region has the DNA TGCGCCAGCAGCTTGGAGGGGGGAGCCTACGAGCAGTACTTC.